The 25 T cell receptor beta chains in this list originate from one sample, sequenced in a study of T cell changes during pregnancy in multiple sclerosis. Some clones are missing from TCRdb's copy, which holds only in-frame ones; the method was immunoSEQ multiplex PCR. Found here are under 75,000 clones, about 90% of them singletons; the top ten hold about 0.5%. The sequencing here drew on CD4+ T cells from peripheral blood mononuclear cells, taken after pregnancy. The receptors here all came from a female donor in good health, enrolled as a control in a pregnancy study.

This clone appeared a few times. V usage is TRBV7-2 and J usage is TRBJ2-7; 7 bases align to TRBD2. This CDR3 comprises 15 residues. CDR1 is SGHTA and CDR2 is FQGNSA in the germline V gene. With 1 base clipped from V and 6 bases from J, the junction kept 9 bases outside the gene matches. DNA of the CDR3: TGTGCCAGCAGCTTAGGCGGTTTGGGGGGGGGCGAGCAGTACTTC. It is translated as CASSLGGLGGGEQYF.

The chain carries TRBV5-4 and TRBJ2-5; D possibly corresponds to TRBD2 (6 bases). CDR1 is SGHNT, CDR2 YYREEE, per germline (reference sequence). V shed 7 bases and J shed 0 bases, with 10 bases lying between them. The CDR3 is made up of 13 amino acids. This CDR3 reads CASHSGDQETQYF. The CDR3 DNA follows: TGTGCCAGCCACTCGGGGGACCAAGAGACCCAGTACTTC.

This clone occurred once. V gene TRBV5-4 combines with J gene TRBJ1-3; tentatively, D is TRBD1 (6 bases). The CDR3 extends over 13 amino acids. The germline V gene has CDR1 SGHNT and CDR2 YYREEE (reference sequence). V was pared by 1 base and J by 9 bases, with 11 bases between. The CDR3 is CASSLYRESTIYF. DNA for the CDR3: TGTGCCAGCAGCTTGTACAGGGAAAGCACCATATATTTT.

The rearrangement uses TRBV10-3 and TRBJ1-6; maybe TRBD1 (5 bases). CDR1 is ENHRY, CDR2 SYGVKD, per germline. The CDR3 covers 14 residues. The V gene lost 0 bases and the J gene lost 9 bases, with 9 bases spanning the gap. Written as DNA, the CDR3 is TGTGCCATCAGTGAGTCGACGGGGGTTTCACCCCTCCACTTT. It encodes CAISESTGVSPLHF.

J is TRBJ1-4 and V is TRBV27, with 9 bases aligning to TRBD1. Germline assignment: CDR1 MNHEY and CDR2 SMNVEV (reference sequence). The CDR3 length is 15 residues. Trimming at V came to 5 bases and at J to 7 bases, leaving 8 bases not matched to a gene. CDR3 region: CASSPGTGRGEKLFF. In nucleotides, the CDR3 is TGTGCCAGCAGTCCCGGGACAGGGCGGGGTGAAAAACTGTTTTTT.

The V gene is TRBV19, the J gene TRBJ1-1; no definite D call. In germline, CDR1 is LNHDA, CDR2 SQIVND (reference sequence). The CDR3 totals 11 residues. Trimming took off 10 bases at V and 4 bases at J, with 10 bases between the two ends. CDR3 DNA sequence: TGTGCCACCGGGTGGTTCACTGAAGCTTTCTTT. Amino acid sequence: CATGWFTEAFF.

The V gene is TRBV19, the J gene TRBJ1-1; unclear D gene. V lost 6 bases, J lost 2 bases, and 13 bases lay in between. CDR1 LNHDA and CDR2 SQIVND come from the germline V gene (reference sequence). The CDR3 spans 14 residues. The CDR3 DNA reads TGTGCCAGTAGATCGTCTGACTCTAACACTGAAGCTTTCTTT. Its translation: CASRSSDSNTEAFF.

DNA for the CDR3: TGTGCCAGCAGCTGGGGGGGGGCCGGGGAGCTGTTTTTT. Its protein is CASSWGGAGELFF. This rearrangement joins TRBV7-2 to TRBJ2-2, with TRBD2 matching 7 bases. Trimming at V came to 4 bases and at J to 6 bases, leaving 2 bases not matched to a gene. CDR3 size: 13 residues. CDR1 is SGHTA, CDR2 FQGNSA, per germline.

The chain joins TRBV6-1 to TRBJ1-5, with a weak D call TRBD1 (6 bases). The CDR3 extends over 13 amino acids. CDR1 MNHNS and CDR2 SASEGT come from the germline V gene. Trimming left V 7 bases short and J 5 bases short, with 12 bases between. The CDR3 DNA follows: TGTGCCAGCACTGCAGGGGTTGATCAGCCCCAGCATTTT. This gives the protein CASTAGVDQPQHF.

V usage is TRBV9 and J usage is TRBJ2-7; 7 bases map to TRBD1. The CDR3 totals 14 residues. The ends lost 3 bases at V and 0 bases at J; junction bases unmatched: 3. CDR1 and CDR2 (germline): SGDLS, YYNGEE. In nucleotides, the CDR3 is TGTGCCAGCAGCGAACGACAGGGCTCCTACGAGCAGTACTTC. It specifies CASSERQGSYEQYF.

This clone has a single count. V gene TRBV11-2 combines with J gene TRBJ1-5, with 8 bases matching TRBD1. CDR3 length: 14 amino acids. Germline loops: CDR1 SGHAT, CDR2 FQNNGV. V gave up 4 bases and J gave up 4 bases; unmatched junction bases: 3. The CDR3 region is CASSSDRVNQPQHF. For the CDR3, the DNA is TGTGCCAGCAGCTCGGACAGGGTTAATCAGCCCCAGCATTTT.

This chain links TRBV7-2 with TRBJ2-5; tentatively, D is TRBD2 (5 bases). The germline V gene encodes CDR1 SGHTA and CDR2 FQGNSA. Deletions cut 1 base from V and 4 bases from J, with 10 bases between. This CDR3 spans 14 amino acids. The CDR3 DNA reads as TGTGCCAGCAGCTTAGTGTTCGGAGGAGAGACCCAGTACTTC. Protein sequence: CASSLVFGGETQYF. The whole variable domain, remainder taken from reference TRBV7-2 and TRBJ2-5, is GAGVSQSPSNKVTEKGKDVELRCDPISGHTALYWYRQSLGQGLEFLIYFQGNSAPDKSGLPSDRFSAERTGGSVSTLTIQRTQQEDSAVYLCASSLVFGGETQYFGPGTRLLVL.

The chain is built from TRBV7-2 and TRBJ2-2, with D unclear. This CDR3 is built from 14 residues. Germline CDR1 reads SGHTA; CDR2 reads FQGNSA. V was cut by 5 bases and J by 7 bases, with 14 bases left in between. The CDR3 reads CASSPGSRDGELFF. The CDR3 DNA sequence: TGTGCCAGCAGCCCCGGGTCCCGTGACGGGGAGCTGTTTTTT.

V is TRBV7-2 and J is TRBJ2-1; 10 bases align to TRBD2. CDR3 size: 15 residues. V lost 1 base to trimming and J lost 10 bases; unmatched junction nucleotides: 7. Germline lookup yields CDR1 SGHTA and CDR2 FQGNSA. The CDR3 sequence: CASSLESGGAGEQFF. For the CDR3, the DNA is TGTGCCAGCAGCTTAGAGAGCGGGGGGGCGGGCGAGCAGTTCTTC.

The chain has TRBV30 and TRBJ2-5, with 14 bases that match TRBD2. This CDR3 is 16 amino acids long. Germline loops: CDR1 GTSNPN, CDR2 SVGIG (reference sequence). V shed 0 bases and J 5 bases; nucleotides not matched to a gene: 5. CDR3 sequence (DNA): TGTGCCTGGAGTGTAGGACTAGCGGGGGGCGGGGAGACCCAGTACTTC. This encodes CAWSVGLAGGGETQYF.

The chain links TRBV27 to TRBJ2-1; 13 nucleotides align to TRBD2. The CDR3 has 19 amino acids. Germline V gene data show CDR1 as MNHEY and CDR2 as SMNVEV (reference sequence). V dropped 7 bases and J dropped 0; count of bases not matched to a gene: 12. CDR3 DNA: TGTGCCAGCACCCCGATGACTAGCGGGGGGCCCGGCTCCTACAATGAGCAGTTCTTC. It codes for CASTPMTSGGPGSYNEQFF.

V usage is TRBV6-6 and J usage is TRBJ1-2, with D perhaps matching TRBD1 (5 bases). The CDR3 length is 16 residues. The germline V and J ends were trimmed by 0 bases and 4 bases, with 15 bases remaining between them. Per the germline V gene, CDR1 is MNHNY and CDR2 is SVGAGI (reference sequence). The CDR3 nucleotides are TGTGCCAGCAGTTACTCCTCAAAGGGGCCGCTCTATGGCTACACCTTC. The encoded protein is CASSYSSKGPLYGYTF.

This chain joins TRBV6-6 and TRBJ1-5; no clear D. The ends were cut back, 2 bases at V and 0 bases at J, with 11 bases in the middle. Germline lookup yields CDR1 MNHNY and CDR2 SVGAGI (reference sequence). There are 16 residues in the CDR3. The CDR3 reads CASSYPTQYSNQPQHF. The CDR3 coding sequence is TGTGCCAGCAGTTACCCGACACAGTATAGCAATCAGCCCCAGCATTTT.

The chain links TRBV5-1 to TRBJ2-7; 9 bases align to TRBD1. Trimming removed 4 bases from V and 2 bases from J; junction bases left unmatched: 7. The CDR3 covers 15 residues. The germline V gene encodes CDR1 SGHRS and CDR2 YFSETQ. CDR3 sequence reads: CASSDTGGLAYEQYF. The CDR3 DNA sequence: TGCGCCAGCAGCGATACAGGGGGCCTCGCCTACGAGCAGTACTTC.

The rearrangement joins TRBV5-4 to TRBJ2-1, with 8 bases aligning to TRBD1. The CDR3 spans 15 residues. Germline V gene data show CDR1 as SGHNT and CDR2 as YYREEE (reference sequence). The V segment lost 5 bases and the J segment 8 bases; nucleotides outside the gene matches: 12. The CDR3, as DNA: TGTGCCAGCAGTTCTGGGTGGACAGGGAAGGATGAGCAGTTCTTC. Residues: CASSSGWTGKDEQFF.

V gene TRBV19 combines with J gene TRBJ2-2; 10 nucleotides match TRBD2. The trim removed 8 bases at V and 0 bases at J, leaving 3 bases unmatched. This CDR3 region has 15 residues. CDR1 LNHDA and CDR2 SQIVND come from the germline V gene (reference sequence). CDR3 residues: CASRLAGANTGELFF. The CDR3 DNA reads TGTGCCAGTCGTCTAGCGGGGGCGAACACCGGGGAGCTGTTTTTT.

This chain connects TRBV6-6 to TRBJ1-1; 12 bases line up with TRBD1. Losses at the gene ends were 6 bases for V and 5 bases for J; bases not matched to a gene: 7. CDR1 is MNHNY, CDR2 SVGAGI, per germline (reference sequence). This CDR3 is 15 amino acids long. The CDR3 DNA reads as TGTGCCAGCAGCCCGGCGGGACAGGGGGCAACTGAAGCTTTCTTT. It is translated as CASSPAGQGATEAFF.

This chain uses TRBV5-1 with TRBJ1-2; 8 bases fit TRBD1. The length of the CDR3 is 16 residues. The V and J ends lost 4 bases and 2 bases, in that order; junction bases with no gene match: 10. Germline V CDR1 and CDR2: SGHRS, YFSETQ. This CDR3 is CASSPLPGGSNYGYTF. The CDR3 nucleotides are TGCGCCAGCAGCCCCCTCCCAGGGGGCTCGAACTATGGCTACACCTTC. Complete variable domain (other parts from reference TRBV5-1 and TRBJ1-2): KAGVTQTPRYLIKTRGQQVTLSCSPISGHRSVSWYQQTPGQGLQFLFEYFSETQRNKGNFPGRFSGRQFSNSRSEMNVSTLELGDSALYLCASSPLPGGSNYGYTFGSGTRLTVV.

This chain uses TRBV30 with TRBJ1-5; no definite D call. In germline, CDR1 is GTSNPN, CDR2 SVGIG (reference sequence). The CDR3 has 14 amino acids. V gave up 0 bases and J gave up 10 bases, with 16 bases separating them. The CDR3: CAWSVRGGLRPQHF. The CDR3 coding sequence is TGTGCCTGGAGTGTACGAGGTGGGTTGCGACCCCAGCATTTT.

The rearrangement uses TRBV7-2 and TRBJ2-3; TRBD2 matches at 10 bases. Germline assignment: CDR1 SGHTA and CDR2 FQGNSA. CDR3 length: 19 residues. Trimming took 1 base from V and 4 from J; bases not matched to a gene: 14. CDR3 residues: CASSLVPSPERGGSDTQYF. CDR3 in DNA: TGTGCCAGCAGCTTAGTCCCCTCCCCGGAGCGGGGGGGCTCAGATACGCAGTATTTT.